The 19 T cell receptor beta chains below come from one sample, sequenced in a study of T-cell reconstitution after alpha-beta-depleted transplantation in children. A TCRbeta library incorporating unique molecular identifiers was prepared. TCRdb ran MiXCR on the PCR reads and lists one entry per CDR3 protein. The table has about 160,000 distinct CDR3 sequences, around 10% seen once. The sample here was PBMCs, taken before TCRalphabeta/CD19-depleted stem cell transplant. Every receptor here comes from a boy between 2 and 10 years old with acute myeloid leukemia, due to receive a stem cell transplant.

This clonotype was recorded at least ten times. The V call is TRBV5-1, the J call TRBJ2-7; 7 bases are a match to TRBD1. Trimming at V came to 4 bases and at J to 3 bases, leaving 4 bases not matched to a gene. The CDR3 covers 13 residues. Germline V gene sequence: CDR1 SGHRS, CDR2 YFSETQ. The CDR3 here is CASSMGQNYEQYF. The DNA of the CDR3 is TGCGCCAGCAGCATGGGACAGAACTACGAGCAGTACTTC.

The table lists this clonotype with many counts. The chain is built from TRBV5-6 and TRBJ1-5, with a weak D call TRBD1 (6 bases). Per the germline V gene, CDR1 is SGHDT and CDR2 is YYEEEE. V was trimmed by 4 bases and J by 6 bases, leaving 23 bases between them. The CDR3 runs to 17 residues. CDR3 nucleotides: TGTGCCAGCAGCCCCGATGAAGGACAGAACTTACCTCAGCCCCAGCATTTT. Protein product: CASSPDEGQNLPQPQHF.

Only one count was recorded for this clonotype. A single base separates this from a much larger clone, so it may be a read error. This rearrangement joins TRBV30 to TRBJ1-2, with D unresolved. Trimming pared 5 bases from V and 7 bases from J, leaving 14 bases between. There are 12 residues in the CDR3. Germline CDR1 is GTSNPN and CDR2 is SVGIG (reference sequence). The CDR3 sequence is CAWYGPVGGYTF. CDR3 coding DNA: TGTGCCTGGTACGGGCCGGTAGGTGGCTACACCTTC.

This clonotype came up many times. The chain combines TRBV20-1 with TRBJ1-5; 7 bases line up with TRBD1. The V and J ends lost 6 bases and 8 bases, in that order; junction bases with no gene match: 10. The CDR3 length is 13 residues. The germline CDR1 and CDR2 sequences are DFQATT and SNEGSKA (reference sequence). CDR3 in DNA: TGCAGTGCCAGGGGGGACGGTTATAAGCCCCAGCATTTT. It translates to CSARGDGYKPQHF.

This clonotype was seen many times. The chain joins TRBV20-1 to TRBJ2-7; possibly TRBD1 for D (5 bases). From germline, CDR1 is DFQATT and CDR2 SNEGSKA (reference sequence). The CDR3 contains 14 residues. The V end lost 3 bases, the J end lost 2 bases, and 14 bases lay between the germline ends. CDR3 coding DNA: TGCAGTGCTAGTTATTGGCAGGGCCCCTACGAGCAGTACTTC. This gives the protein CSASYWQGPYEQYF.

The table lists this clonotype with many counts. The CDR3 region has the DNA TGTGCCAGCAGCACCAACGCCTGGGGGTATGGGAACACTGAAGCTTTCTTT. It translates to CASSTNAWGYGNTEAFF. This chain uses TRBV11-2 with TRBJ1-1; TRBD1 might be the D (5 bases). Between the trimmed V and J ends, which lost 5 bases and 1 base, there was a span of 20 bases. Germline CDR1 reads SGHAT; CDR2 reads FQNNGV. The CDR3 is 17 amino acids.

This clonotype was seen at least ten times. The rearrangement uses TRBV28 and TRBJ2-6, with unresolved D. The CDR3 runs 14 residues. From germline, CDR1 is MDHEN and CDR2 SYDVKM. V was pared by 3 bases and J by 2 bases, with 5 bases between. CDR3 sequence reads: CASSLSTGANVLTF. CDR3 DNA: TGTGCCAGCAGTTTGTCAACTGGGGCCAACGTCCTGACTTTC.

This chain links TRBV28 with TRBJ1-3, with no clear D. CDR1 and CDR2 (germline): MDHEN, SYDVKM. CDR3 length: 16 residues. The V gene lost 7 bases and the J gene lost 0 bases, with 16 bases spanning the gap. CDR3 in amino acids: CASKRLFSASGNTIYF. The CDR3 DNA reads TGTGCCAGCAAAAGACTATTTTCAGCCTCTGGAAACACCATATATTTT.

This clonotype came up a few times. J is TRBJ1-5 and V is TRBV7-3, with D possibly matching TRBD1 (6 bases). This CDR3 contains 15 residues. CDR1 and CDR2 (germline): SGHTA, FQGTGA. Trimming stripped 5 bases from V and 0 bases from J, with 11 bases between. CDR3 protein: CASSVMGASNQPQHF. CDR3 in DNA: TGTGCCAGCAGCGTCATGGGGGCTAGCAATCAGCCCCAGCATTTT.

In its sample, this clonotype was seen many times. The V and J genes are TRBV5-1 and TRBJ2-3; 11 bases match TRBD2. V lost 5 bases, J lost 3 bases, and 5 bases stayed unmatched. Germline lookup yields CDR1 SGHRS and CDR2 YFSETQ. This CDR3 is 15 amino acids long. CDR3 region: CASREGLAETDTQYF. The CDR3 DNA sequence: TGCGCCAGCAGGGAGGGACTAGCGGAGACAGATACGCAGTATTTT.

This clonotype was seen only a few times. The chain links TRBV19 to TRBJ2-7; D unresolved. There are 13 residues in the CDR3. V lost 3 bases and J lost 3, with 9 bases in between. The germline V gene has CDR1 LNHDA and CDR2 SQIVND (reference sequence). The CDR3 region has the DNA TGTGCCAGTAGTATGTTCCTTCACTACGAGCAGTACTTC. It specifies CASSMFLHYEQYF.

This clonotype came up many times. The chain joins TRBV25-1 to TRBJ1-2; no definite D call. Germline CDR1 MGHDK, CDR2 SYGVNS. CDR3 size: 13 residues. Trimming left V 7 bases short and J 13 bases short, with 22 bases between. CDR3 amino acids: CASTPESTGSLTF. CDR3 in DNA: TGTGCCAGCACCCCGGAGAGTACGGGGAGCCTCACCTTC.

This clonotype showed up many times. This chain joins TRBV7-8 and TRBJ2-2, with D uncertain. CDR1 is SGHVS and CDR2 is FQNEAQ in the germline V gene. This CDR3 is built from 14 residues. The germline V and J ends were trimmed by 1 base and 4 bases, with 7 bases remaining between them. The CDR3: CASSLESITGELFF. The DNA for the CDR3 is TGTGCCAGCAGCTTAGAATCAATCACCGGGGAGCTGTTTTTT. Looking up the rest from reference TRBV7-8 and TRBJ2-2 gives the full variable domain: GAGVSQSPRYKVAKRGQDVALRCDPISGHVSLFWYQQALGQGPEFLTYFQNEAQLDKSGLPSDRFFAERPEGSVSTLKIQRTQQEDSAVYLCASSLESITGELFFGEGSRLTVL.

The CDR3 reads CASSPITSGRETQYF. In DNA form, the CDR3 reads TGTGCCAGCAGCCCAATCACTAGCGGGAGAGAGACCCAGTACTTC. The chain joins TRBV5-4 to TRBJ2-5, with 11 bases fitting TRBD2. The germline V gene encodes CDR1 SGHNT and CDR2 YYREEE (reference sequence). The ends lost 4 bases at V and 4 bases at J; junction bases unmatched: 6. The CDR3 has 15 amino acids.

This clonotype was counted ten times or more. The chain combines TRBV2 with TRBJ1-1; possible D gene TRBD1, 6 bases. The CDR3 has 13 amino acids. Germline lookup yields CDR1 SNHLY and CDR2 FYNNEI. V gave up 8 bases and J gave up 8 bases, with 18 bases separating them. This CDR3 is CASRDGGPDEAFF. CDR3 DNA sequence: TGTGCCAGCCGGGATGGGGGGCCGGACGAAGCTTTCTTT.

In this sample, this clonotype turned up many times. This sequence joins TRBV6-1 and TRBJ1-2; no definite D call. The germline V gene has CDR1 MNHNS and CDR2 SASEGT. The V and J ends lost 5 bases and 8 bases respectively, with 15 bases between them. CDR3 length equals 13 residues. The CDR3 DNA follows: TGTGCCAGCAGTATTACGGCTGGGGAGGGCTACACCTTC. This sequence encodes CASSITAGEGYTF.

This clonotype was recorded at least ten times. V gene TRBV10-3 combines with J gene TRBJ2-7, with 7 bases that match TRBD1. The CDR3 covers 14 residues. After removal of 6 bases from V and 5 bases from J, the junction contained 10 bases not matched to a gene. CDR1 and CDR2 from the germline V gene are ENHRY and SYGVKD. The CDR3 DNA reads TGTGCCATCAGCAGAGACAGGGATATCCACGAGCAGTACTTC. This gives the protein CAISRDRDIHEQYF.

The sample holds many counts of this clonotype. V is TRBV29-1 and J is TRBJ2-2, with D unclear. The CDR3 spans 14 residues. Trimming removed 2 bases from V and 8 bases from J, with 15 bases in between. Germline CDR1 and CDR2: SQVTM and ANQGSEA. CDR3 sequence (DNA): TGCAGCGTTGAAATAGTGACGGTCAGGGGGGAGCTGTTTTTT. The encoded protein is CSVEIVTVRGELFF.

This clonotype has ten or more counts. V usage is TRBV10-3 and J usage is TRBJ2-7; D ambiguous. V was clipped by 3 bases and J by 1 base, with 16 bases between them. Germline CDR1 is ENHRY and CDR2 is SYGVKD. The CDR3 covers 16 residues. The CDR3 region has the DNA TGTGCCATCAGTGACCTGGACGGTGAAGCTTCCTACGAGCAGTACTTC. Translation gives CAISDLDGEASYEQYF.